One and the same sample provided the 8 T cell receptor beta chains below, sequenced in a study of immune heterogeneity within non-small cell lung tumors. Bulk tumor genomic DNA, roughly 590 ng per sample, was used as template. During surgery, each primary tumor gave multiple biopsies spaced as far apart as possible. Newly diagnosed with untreated non-small cell lung cancer, the patients underwent curative surgery. Using 32 V and 13 J primers, multiplex PCR amplified TCR beta CDR3. Each CDR3 protein is one row after TCRdb ran MiXCR on the multiplex PCR reads. This repertoire shows some 2,500 distinct CDR3 sequences, less than 55% found once; its top ten account for 44%. The sequenced sample was lung tumor tissue. These receptors came from a man aged 50-60 years with non-small cell lung cancer.

CDR3 nucleotides: TGTGCCAGCAGTTTATCTGGTGGAGACTATGGCTACACCTTC. It yields the protein CASSLSGGDYGYTF. This chain connects TRBV27 to TRBJ1-2; D gene ambiguous. The CDR3 extends over 14 amino acids. Trimming took 0 bases from V and 3 from J, leaving 8 bases between them. The germline CDR1 and CDR2 sequences are MNHEY and SMNVEV (reference sequence).

Sample share makes this clonotype medium-sized. This chain joins TRBV2 and TRBJ2-1; 10 bases fit TRBD1. CDR1 and CDR2 (germline): SNHLY, FYNNEI. The length of the CDR3 is 15 residues. The J segment lost 8 bases and the V segment lost 5 bases, leaving 9 bases of the junction unmatched. The CDR3 loop reads CASSTRDRGVDEQFF. In nucleotides, the CDR3 is TGTGCCAGCAGTACCCGGGACAGGGGCGTGGATGAGCAGTTCTTC. Drawing the rest from reference TRBV2 and TRBJ2-1, the complete variable domain is EPEVTQTPSHQVTQMGQEVILRCVPISNHLYFYWYRQILGQKVEFLVSFYNNEISEKSEIFDDQFSVERPDGSNFTLKIRSTKLEDSAMYFCASSTRDRGVDEQFFGPGTRLTVL.

This chain connects TRBV10-2 to TRBJ2-7, with 7 bases fitting TRBD1. The CDR3 contains 13 residues. The germline V gene encodes CDR1 WSHSY and CDR2 SAAADI. J lost 3 bases, V lost 4 bases, and 3 bases had no gene match. CDR3 amino acids: CASSGTGRYEQYF. CDR3 sequence (DNA): TGCGCCAGCAGTGGGACAGGTCGCTACGAGCAGTACTTC.

This clonotype showed up just once. The V call is TRBV6-2 or TRBV6-3, the J call TRBJ1-4; no clear D. V shed 7 bases and J shed 0 bases, with 12 bases lying between them. Germline CDR1 reads MNHEY; CDR2 reads SVGEGT. The CDR3 runs to 15 residues. The CDR3 DNA reads as TGTGCCAGCACCCCCTCCGTTGCAACTAATGAAAAACTGTTTTTT. Its translation: CASTPSVATNEKLFF.

This clonotype is classed as large. This rearrangement joins TRBV2 to TRBJ1-2; 11 positions agree with TRBD1. Germline V gene data show CDR1 as SNHLY and CDR2 as FYNNEI. The CDR3 runs 15 residues. V lost 6 bases and J lost 6; bases outside the gene matches: 9. For the CDR3, the DNA is TGTGCCAGCAGAGTAGGGACAGGGGGAGGGAATGGCTACACCTTC. Translation: CASRVGTGGGNGYTF.

The V call is TRBV19, the J call TRBJ2-4; D possibly corresponds to TRBD1 (6 bases). V lost 5 bases and J 8 bases, leaving 13 bases between the germline ends. Germline assignment: CDR1 LNHDA and CDR2 SQIVND (reference sequence). This CDR3 is 13 amino acids long. In nucleotides, the CDR3 is TGTGCCAGTAGTGGTGGACAGACAGACATTCAGTACTTC. This encodes CASSGGQTDIQYF.

The chain is built from TRBV19 and TRBJ1-1; D unresolved. The germline CDR1 and CDR2 sequences are LNHDA and SQIVND (reference sequence). The CDR3 is 11 residues long. V shed 5 bases and J shed 6 bases, with 7 bases lying between them. CDR3 loop: CASSELAEAFF. The CDR3 coding sequence is TGTGCCAGTAGTGAGTTGGCTGAAGCTTTCTTT. The variable domain in full, completed from reference TRBV19 and TRBJ1-1, reads DGGITQSPKYLFRKEGQNVTLSCEQNLNHDAMYWYRQDPGQGLRLIYYSQIVNDFQKGDIAEGYSVSREKKESFPLTVTSAQKNPTAFYLCASSELAEAFFGQGTRLTVV.

The chain couples TRBV28 to TRBJ1-3, with TRBD1 matching 8 bases. The trim removed 4 bases at V and 8 bases at J, leaving 10 bases unmatched. The length of the CDR3 is 15 residues. Germline V CDR1 and CDR2: MDHEN, SYDVKM. CDR3 loop: CASSSIEGQEHTIYF. For the CDR3, the DNA is TGTGCCAGCAGTTCCATTGAGGGACAGGAACACACCATATATTTT.